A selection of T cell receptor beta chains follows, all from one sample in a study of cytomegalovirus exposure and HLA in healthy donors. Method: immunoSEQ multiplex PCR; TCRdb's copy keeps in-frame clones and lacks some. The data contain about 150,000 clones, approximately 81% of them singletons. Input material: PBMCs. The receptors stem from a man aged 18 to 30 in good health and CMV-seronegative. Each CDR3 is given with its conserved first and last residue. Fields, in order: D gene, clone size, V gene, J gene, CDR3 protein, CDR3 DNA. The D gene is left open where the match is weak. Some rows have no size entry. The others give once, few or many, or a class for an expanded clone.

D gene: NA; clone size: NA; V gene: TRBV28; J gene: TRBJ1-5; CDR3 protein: CASSSRGWDQPQHF; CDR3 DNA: TGTGCCAGCAGTTCCCGGGGTTGGGATCAGCCCCAGCATTTT
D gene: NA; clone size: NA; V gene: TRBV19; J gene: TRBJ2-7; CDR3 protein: CASSIYGPTPSYEQYF; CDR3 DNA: TGTGCCAGTAGTATATATGGGCCTACCCCATCCTACGAGCAGTACTTC
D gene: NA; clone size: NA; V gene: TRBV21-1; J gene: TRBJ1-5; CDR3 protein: CASSKDDRGRHSYSNQPQHF; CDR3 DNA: TGTGCCAGCAGCAAAGATGACAGGGGCCGACATAGTTATAGCAATCAGCCCCAGCATTTT
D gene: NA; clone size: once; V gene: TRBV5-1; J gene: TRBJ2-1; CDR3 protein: CASSLEPRGSRNEQFF; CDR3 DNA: TGCGCCAGCAGCTTGGAGCCCAGGGGATCAAGGAATGAGCAGTTCTTC
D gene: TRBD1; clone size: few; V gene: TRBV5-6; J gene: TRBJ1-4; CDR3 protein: CASSNRGSNEKLFF; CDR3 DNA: TGTGCCAGCAGCAACAGGGGATCGAATGAAAAACTGTTTTTT
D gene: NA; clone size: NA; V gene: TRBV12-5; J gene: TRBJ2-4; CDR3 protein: CASGLWEEGGNIQYF; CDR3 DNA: TGTGCTAGTGGTTTGTGGGAGGAGGGTGGGAACATTCAGTACTTC
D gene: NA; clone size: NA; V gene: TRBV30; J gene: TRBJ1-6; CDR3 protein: CAWSVWGLGASYNSPLHF; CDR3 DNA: TGTGCCTGGAGTGTATGGGGCCTAGGGGCCTCCTATAATTCACCCCTCCACTTT
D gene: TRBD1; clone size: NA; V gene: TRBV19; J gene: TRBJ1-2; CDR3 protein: CATQPGQEYGYTF; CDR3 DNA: TGTGCCACCCAGCCGGGACAGGAGTATGGCTACACCTTC
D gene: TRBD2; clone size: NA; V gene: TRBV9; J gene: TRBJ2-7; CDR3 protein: CASSYRTSGPYEQYF; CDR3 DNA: TGTGCCAGCAGTTATAGGACTAGCGGGCCCTACGAGCAGTACTTC
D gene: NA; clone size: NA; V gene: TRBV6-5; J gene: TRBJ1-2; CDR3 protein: CASSYSGGSNYGYTF; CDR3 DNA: TGTGCCAGCAGTTACTCGGGAGGGAGCAACTATGGCTACACCTTC
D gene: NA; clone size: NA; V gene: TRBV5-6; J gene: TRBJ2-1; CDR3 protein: CASSLEVSSYNEQFF; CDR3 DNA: TGTGCCAGCAGCTTGGAAGTGAGCTCCTACAATGAGCAGTTCTTC
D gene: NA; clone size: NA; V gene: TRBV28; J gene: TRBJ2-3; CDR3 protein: CASSSRYGRSTDTQYF; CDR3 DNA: TGTGCCAGCAGTTCGAGGTATGGGAGAAGCACAGATACGCAGTATTTT
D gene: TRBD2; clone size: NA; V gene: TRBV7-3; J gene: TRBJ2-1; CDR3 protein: CASSILAGGPNEQFF; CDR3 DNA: TGTGCCAGCAGCATACTAGCGGGGGGACCCAATGAGCAGTTCTTC
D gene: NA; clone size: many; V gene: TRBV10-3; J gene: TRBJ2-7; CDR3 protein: CAISESTFRKPYEQYF; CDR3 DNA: TGTGCCATCAGTGAGTCGACTTTTAGAAAGCCCTACGAGCAGTACTTC
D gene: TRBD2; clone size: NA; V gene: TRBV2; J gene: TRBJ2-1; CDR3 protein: CASTEGAGVNYNEQFF; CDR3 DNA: TGTGCCAGCACCGAAGGGGCGGGAGTAAACTACAATGAGCAGTTCTTC
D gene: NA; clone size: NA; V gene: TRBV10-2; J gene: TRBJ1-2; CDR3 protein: CASSDWGQGQAGGYTF; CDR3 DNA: TGCGCCAGCAGCGACTGGGGGCAGGGGCAGGCCGGCGGCTACACCTTC
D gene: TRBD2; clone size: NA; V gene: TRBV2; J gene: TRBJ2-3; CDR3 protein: CASKPGLRSRDTQYF; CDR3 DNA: TGTGCCAGTAAACCGGGACTACGTTCCAGAGATACGCAGTATTTT
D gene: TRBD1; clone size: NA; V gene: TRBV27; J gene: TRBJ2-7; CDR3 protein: CASGIGQAVSYEQYF; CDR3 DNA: TGTGCCAGCGGGATCGGACAGGCGGTATCCTACGAGCAGTACTTC
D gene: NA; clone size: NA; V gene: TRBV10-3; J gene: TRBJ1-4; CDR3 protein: CAISFGQNEKLFF; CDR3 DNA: TGTGCCATCAGCTTCGGACAGAACGAAAAACTGTTTTTT
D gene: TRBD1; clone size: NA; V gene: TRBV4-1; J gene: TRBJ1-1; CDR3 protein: CASSQDPGTGRTEAFF; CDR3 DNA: TGCGCCAGCAGCCAAGACCCCGGGACAGGGAGGACTGAAGCTTTCTTT
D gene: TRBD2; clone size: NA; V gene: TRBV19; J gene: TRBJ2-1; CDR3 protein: CASTRRGLEDNEQFF; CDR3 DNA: TGTGCCAGTACCCGGCGGGGACTAGAAGACAATGAGCAGTTCTTC
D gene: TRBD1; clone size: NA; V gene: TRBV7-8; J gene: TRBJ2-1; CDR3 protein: CASSPSDRADYNEQFF; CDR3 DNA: TGTGCCAGCAGCCCCTCCGACAGGGCCGATTACAATGAGCAGTTCTTC
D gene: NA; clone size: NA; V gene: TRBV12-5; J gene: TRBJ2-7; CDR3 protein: CASGLDRGWGVSSYEQYF; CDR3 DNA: TGTGCTAGTGGTTTGGACCGGGGGTGGGGAGTGAGTTCCTACGAGCAGTACTTC
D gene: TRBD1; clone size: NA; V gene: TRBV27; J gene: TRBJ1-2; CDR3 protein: CASSSPGQGDYGYTF; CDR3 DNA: TGTGCCAGCAGTTCACCCGGACAGGGAGACTATGGCTACACCTTC
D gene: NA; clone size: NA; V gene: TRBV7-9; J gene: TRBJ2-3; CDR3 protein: CASSPIPSENTDTQYF; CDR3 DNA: TGTGCCAGCAGCCCTATACCTAGCGAGAACACAGATACGCAGTATTTT
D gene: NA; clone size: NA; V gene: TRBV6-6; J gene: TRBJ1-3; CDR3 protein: CASSYTDVGNTIYF; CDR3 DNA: TGTGCCAGCAGTTACACAGACGTCGGAAACACCATATATTTT